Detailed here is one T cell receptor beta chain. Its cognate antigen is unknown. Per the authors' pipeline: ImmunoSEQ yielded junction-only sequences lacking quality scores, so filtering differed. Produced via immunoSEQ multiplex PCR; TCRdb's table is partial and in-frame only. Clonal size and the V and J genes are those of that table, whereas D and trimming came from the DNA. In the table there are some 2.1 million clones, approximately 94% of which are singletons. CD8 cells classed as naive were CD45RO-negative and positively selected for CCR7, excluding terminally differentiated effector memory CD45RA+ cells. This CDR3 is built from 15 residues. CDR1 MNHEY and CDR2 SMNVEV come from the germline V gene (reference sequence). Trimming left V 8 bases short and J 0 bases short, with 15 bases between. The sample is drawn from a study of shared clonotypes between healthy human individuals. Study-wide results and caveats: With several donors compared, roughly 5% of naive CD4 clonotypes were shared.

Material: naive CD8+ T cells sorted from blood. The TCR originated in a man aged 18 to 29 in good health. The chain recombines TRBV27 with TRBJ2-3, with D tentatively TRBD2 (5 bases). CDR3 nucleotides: TGTGCCAGCCGGTCACTAGGAGGAAGCACAGATACGCAGTATTTT. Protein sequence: CASRSLGGSTDTQYF.